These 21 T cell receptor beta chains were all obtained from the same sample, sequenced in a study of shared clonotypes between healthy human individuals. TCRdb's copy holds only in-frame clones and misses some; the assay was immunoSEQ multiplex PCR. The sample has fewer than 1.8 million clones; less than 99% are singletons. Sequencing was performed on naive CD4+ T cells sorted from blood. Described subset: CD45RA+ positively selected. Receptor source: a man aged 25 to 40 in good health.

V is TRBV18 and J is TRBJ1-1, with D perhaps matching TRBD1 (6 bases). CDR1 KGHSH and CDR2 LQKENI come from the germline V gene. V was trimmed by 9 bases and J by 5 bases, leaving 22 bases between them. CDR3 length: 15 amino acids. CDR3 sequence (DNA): TGTGCCAGTACGACCATAGACAGGCTGTTTACTGAAGCTTTCTTT. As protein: CASTTIDRLFTEAFF.

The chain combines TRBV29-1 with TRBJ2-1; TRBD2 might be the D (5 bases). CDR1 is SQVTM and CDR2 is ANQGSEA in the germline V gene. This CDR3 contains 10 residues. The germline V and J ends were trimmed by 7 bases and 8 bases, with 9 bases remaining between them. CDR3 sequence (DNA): TGCAGCGCGGGGTTCGATGAGCAGTTCTTC. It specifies CSAGFDEQFF.

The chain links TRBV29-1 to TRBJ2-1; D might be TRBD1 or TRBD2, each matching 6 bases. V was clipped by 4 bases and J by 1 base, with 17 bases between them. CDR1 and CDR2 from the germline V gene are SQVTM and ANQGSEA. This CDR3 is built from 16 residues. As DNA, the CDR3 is TGCAGCGTTGGGACCCCTACAGGGAGGTCCTACAATGAGCAGTTCTTC. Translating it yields CSVGTPTGRSYNEQFF.

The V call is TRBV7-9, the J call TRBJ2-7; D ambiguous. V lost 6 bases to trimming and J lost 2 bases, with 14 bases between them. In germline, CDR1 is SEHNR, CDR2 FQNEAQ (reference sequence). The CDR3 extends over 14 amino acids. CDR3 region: CASRSLGGTYEQYF. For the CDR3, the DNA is TGTGCCAGCAGATCCCTCGGCGGAACCTACGAGCAGTACTTC.

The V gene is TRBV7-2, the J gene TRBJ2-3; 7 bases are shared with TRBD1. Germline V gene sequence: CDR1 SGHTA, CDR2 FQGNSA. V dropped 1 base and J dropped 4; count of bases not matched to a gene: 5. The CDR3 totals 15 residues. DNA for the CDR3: TGTGCCAGCAGCTTAGACAGGGGAGCGGCAGATACGCAGTATTTT. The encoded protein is CASSLDRGAADTQYF.

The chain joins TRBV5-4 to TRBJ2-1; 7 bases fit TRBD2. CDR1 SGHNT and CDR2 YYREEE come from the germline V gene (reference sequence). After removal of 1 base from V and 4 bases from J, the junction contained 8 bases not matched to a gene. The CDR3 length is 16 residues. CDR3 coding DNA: TGTGCCAGCAGCTTGCGGAGCGGGATCCCTTACAATGAGCAGTTCTTC. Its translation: CASSLRSGIPYNEQFF.

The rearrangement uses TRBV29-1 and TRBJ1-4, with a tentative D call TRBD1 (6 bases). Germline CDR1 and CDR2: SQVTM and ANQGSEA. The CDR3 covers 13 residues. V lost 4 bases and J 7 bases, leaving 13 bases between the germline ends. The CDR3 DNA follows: TGCAGCGTTGTTGCGGGGGCACCTGAAAAACTGTTTTTT. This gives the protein CSVVAGAPEKLFF.

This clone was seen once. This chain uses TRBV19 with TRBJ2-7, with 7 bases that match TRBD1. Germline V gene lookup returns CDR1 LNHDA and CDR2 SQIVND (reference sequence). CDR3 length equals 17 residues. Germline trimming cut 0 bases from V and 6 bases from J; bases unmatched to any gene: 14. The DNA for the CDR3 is TGTGCCAGTAGTATAGATCGCGGACAGGTGAGAAGGAGCGAGCAGTACTTC. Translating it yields CASSIDRGQVRRSEQYF.

The CDR3 DNA sequence: TGTGCCACCAGCAGAAGCGGAAACACCATATATTTT. Protein: CATSRSGNTIYF. This chain uses TRBV15 with TRBJ1-3; no firm D call. Deletions cut 2 bases from V and 4 bases from J, with 3 bases between. Germline V lookup: CDR1 LNHNV, CDR2 YYDKDF (reference sequence). This CDR3 is built from 12 residues.

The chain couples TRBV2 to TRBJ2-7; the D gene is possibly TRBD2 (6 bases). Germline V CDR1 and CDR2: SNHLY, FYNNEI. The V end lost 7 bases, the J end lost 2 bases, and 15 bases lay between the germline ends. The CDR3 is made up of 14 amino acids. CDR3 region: CASNEGGYTYEQYF. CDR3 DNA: TGTGCCAGCAACGAGGGAGGCTACACCTACGAGCAGTACTTC. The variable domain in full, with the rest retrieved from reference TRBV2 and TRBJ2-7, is EPEVTQTPSHQVTQMGQEVILRCVPISNHLYFYWYRQILGQKVEFLVSFYNNEISEKSEIFDDQFSVERPDGSNFTLKIRSTKLEDSAMYFCASNEGGYTYEQYFGPGTRLTVT.

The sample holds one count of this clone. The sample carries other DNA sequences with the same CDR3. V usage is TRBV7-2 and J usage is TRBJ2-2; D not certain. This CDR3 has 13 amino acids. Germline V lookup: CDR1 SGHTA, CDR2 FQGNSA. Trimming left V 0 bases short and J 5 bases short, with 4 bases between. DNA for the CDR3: TGTGCCAGCAGCTTAGCCCGGACCGGGGAGCTGTTTTTT. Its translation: CASSLARTGELFF.

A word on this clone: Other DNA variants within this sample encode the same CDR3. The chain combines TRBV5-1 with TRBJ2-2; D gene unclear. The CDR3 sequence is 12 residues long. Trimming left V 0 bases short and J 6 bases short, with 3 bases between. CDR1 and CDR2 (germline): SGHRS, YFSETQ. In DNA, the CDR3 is TGCGCCAGCAGCTTGGTTGCCGGGGAGCTGTTTTTT. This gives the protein CASSLVAGELFF.

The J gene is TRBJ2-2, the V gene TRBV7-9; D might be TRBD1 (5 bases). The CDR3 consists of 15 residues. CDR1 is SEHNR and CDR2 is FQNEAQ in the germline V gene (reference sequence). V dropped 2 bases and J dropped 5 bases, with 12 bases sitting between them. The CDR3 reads CASSLYVTDTGELFF. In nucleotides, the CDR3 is TGTGCCAGCAGCTTATATGTGACAGATACCGGGGAGCTGTTTTTT.

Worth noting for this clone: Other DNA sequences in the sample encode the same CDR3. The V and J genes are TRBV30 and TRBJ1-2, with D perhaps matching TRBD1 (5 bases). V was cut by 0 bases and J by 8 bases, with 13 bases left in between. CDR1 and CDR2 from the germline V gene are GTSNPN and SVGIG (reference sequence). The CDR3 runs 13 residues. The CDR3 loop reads CAWSVLGVGGYTF. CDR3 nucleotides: TGTGCCTGGAGTGTCCTGGGGGTAGGCGGCTACACCTTC.

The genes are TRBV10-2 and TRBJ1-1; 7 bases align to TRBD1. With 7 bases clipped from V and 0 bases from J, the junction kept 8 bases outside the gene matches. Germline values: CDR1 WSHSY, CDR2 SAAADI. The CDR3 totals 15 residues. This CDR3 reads CASTPTGAMNTEAFF. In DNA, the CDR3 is TGCGCCAGCACCCCAACAGGGGCCATGAACACTGAAGCTTTCTTT.

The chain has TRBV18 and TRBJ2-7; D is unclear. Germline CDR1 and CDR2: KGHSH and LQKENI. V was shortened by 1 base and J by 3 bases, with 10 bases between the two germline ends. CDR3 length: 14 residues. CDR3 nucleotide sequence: TGTGCCAGCTCACCACGTACTCGAAACTACGAGCAGTACTTC. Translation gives CASSPRTRNYEQYF.

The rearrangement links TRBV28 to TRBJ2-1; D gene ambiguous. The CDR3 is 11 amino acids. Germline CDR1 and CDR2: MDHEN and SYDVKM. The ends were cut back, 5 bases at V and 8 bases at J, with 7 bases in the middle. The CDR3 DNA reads TGTGCCAGCAGTCTACAGCATGAGCAGTTCTTC. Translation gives CASSLQHEQFF.

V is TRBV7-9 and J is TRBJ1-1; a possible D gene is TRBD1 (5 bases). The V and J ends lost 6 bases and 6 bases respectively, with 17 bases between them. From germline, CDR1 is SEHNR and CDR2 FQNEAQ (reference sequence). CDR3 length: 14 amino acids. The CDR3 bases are TGTGCCAGCAGTTCGGACACCTTCCTCGCTGAAGCTTTCTTT. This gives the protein CASSSDTFLAEAFF.

CDR3 protein: CASSPGDRGRGEQYF. The CDR3 region has the DNA TGTGCCAGCAGTCCGGGGGACAGGGGGCGCGGCGAGCAGTACTTC. The chain uses TRBV28 and TRBJ2-7; the match to TRBD1 covers 12 bases. Per germline, CDR1 MDHEN and CDR2 SYDVKM. J was trimmed by 6 bases and V by 5 bases; bases with no gene match: 8. The CDR3 spans 15 residues.

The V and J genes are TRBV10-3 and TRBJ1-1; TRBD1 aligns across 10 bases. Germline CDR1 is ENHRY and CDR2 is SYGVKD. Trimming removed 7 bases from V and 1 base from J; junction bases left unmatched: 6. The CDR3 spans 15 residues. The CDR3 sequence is CAIKGTGVKNTEAFF. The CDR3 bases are TGTGCCATCAAGGGGACAGGGGTCAAGAACACTGAAGCTTTCTTT.

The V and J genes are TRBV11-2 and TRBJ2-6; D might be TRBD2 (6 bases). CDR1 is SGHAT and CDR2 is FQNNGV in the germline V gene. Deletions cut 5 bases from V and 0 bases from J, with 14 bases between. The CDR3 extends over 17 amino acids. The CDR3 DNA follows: TGTGCCAGCAGCCCGAGGAGGGCAATCTCTGGGGCCAACGTCCTGACTTTC. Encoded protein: CASSPRRAISGANVLTF.